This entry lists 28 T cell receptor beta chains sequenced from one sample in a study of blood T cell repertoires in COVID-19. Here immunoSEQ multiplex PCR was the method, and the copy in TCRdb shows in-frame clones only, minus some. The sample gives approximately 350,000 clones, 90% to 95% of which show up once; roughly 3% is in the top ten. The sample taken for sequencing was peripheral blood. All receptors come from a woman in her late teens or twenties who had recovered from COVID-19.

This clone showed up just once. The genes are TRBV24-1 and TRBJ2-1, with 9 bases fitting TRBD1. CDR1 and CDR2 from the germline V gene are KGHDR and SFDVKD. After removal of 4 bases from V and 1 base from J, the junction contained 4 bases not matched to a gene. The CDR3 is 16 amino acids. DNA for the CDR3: TGTGCCACCAGTGAGGCGGGACAGGGTTCCTACAATGAGCAGTTCTTC. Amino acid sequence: CATSEAGQGSYNEQFF.

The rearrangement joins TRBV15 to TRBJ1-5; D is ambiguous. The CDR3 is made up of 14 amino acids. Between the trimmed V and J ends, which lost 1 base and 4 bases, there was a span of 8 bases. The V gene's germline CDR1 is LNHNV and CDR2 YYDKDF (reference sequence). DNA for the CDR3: TGTGCCACCAGCAGAGCTAGTCGGAATCAGCCCCAGCATTTT. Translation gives CATSRASRNQPQHF.

The CDR3 coding sequence is TGCAGCGTGCCGGACCCCCGAGGACTAGCGGGACAAGATACGCAGTATTTT. Amino acid sequence: CSVPDPRGLAGQDTQYF. The chain has TRBV29-1 and TRBJ2-3; 12 bases align to TRBD2. With V trimmed by 6 bases and J by 5 bases, 15 bases remained unmatched. Germline V lookup: CDR1 SQVTM, CDR2 ANQGSEA. This CDR3 comprises 17 residues.

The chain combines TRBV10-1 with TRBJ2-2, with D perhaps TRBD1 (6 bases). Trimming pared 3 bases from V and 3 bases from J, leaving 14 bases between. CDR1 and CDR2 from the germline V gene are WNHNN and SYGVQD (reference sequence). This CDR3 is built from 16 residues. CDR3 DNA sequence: TGCGCCAGCAGTGAAGCAGGGGCCCCAGACACCGGGGAGCTGTTTTTT. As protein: CASSEAGAPDTGELFF.

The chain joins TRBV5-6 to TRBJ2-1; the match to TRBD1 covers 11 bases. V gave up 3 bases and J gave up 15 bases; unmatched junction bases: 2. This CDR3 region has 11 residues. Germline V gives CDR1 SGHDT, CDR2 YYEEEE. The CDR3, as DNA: TGTGCCAGCAGCTACGGACAGGGGGCGTTCTTC. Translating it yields CASSYGQGAFF.

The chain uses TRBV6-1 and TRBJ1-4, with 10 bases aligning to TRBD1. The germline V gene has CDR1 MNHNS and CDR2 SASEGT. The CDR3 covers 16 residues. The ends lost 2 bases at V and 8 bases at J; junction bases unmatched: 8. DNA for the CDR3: TGTGCCAGCAGTGAATATACGGACAGGGGGTCAGAAAAACTGTTTTTT. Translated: CASSEYTDRGSEKLFF.

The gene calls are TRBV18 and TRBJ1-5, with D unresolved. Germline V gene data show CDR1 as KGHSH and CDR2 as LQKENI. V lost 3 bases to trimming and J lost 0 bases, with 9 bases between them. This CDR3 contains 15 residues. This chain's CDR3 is CASSPLRASNQPQHF. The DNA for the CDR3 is TGTGCCAGCTCACCGCTGAGGGCTAGCAATCAGCCCCAGCATTTT.

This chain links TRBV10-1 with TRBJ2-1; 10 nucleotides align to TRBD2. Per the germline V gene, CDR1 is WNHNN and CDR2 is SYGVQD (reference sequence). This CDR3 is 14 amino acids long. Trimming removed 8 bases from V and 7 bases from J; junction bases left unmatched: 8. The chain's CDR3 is CASQSSGSMNEQFF. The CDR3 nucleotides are TGCGCCAGCCAATCTAGCGGGAGTATGAATGAGCAGTTCTTC.

Written as DNA, the CDR3 is TGCGCCAGCAGCCAGTCAAGAGCAGATACGCAGTATTTT. It translates to CASSQSRADTQYF. The chain joins TRBV4-3 to TRBJ2-3; no clear D. Germline CDR1 LGHNA, CDR2 YSLEER. The CDR3 has 13 residues. The V and J ends lost 3 bases and 4 bases respectively, with 8 bases between them.

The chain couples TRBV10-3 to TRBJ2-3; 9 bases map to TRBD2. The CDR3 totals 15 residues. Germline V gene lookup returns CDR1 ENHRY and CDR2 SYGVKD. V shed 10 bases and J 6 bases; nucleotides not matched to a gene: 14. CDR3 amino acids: CATSRGREGSDTQYF. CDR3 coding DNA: TGTGCCACAAGCCGTGGGCGGGAGGGTAGCGATACGCAGTATTTT.

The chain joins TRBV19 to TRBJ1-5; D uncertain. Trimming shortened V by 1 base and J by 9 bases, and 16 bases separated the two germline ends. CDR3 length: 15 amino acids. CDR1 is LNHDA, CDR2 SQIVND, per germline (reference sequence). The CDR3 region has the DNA TGTGCCAGTAGTATAGGATATGGTGGGGAGTGGCCCCAGCATTTT. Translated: CASSIGYGGEWPQHF.

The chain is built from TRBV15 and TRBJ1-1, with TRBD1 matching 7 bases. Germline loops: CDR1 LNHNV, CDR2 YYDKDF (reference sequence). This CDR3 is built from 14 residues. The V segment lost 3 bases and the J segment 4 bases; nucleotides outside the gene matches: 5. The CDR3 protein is CATSSRGGVTEAFF. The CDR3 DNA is TGTGCCACCAGCAGTCGAGGGGGCGTCACTGAAGCTTTCTTT.

Written as DNA, the CDR3 is TGTGCCAGCAGCTTGGATGCTCGGCTAGCGGGAGACTACGAGCAGTACGTC. The encoded protein is CASSLDARLAGDYEQYV. The genes are TRBV5-5 and TRBJ2-7, with 10 bases aligning to TRBD2. Germline values: CDR1 SGHKS, CDR2 YYEKEE (reference sequence). This CDR3 is 17 amino acids long. Germline trimming cut 0 bases from V and 3 bases from J; bases unmatched to any gene: 9.

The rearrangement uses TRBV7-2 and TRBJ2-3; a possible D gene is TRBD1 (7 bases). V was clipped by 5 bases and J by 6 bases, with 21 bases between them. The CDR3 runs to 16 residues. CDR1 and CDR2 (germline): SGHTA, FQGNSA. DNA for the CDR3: TGTGCCAGCAGCCGTACAGGGGAGGATAGGATGGATACGCAGTATTTT. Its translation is CASSRTGEDRMDTQYF.

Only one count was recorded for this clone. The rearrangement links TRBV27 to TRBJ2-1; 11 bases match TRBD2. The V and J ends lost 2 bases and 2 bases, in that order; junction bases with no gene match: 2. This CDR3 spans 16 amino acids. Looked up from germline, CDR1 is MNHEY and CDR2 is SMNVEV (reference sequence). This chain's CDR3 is CASSLATSGTYNEQFF. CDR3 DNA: TGTGCCAGCAGTTTAGCGACTAGCGGGACCTACAATGAGCAGTTCTTC.

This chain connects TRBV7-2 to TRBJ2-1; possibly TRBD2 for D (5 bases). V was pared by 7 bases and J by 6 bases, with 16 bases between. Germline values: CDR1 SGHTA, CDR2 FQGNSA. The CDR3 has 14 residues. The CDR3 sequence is CASTAAGSGNEQFF. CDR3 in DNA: TGTGCCAGCACCGCTGCGGGCTCCGGCAATGAGCAGTTCTTC.

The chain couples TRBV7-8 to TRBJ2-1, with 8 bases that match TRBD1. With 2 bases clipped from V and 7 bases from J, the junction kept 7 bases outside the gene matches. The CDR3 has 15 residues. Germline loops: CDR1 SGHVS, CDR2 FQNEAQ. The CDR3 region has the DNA TGTGCCAGCAGCTTACCAGGGGGCGATGAAAATGAGCAGTTCTTC. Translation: CASSLPGGDENEQFF.

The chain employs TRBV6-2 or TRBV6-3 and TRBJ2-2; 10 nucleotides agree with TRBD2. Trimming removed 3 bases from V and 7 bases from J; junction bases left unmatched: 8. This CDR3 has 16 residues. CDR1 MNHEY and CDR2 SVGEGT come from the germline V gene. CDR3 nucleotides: TGTGCCAGCAGTTATCTAGCGGGGGATCTGATCGGGGAGCTGTTTTTT. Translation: CASSYLAGDLIGELFF.

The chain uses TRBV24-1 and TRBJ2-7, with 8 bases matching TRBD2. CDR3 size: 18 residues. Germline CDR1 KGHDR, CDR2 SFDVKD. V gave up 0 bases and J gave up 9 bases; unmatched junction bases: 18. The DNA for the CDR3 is TGTGCCACCAGTGATTTGTTTCCCCCGGGACTAGTCACCAGCGGGCAGTACGTC. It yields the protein CATSDLFPPGLVTSGQYV.

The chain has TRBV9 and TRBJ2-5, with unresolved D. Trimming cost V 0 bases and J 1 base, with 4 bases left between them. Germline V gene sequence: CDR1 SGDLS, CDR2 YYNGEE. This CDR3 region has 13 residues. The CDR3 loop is CASSVAGQETQYF. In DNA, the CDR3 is TGTGCCAGCAGCGTAGCCGGCCAAGAGACCCAGTACTTC.

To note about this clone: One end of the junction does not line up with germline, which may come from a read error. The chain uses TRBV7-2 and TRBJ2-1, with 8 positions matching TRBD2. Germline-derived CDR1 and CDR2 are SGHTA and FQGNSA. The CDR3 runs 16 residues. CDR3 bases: TGTGCCAGCAGCTTAGTGGGGAGCGGGAGAGTAAATGAGCAGCTCTTC. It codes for CASSLVGSGRVNEQLF. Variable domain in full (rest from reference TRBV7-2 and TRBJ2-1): GAGVSQSPSNKVTEKGKDVELRCDPISGHTALYWYRQSLGQGLEFLIYFQGNSAPDKSGLPSDRFSAERTGGSVSTLTIQRTQQEDSAVYLCASSLVGSGRVNEQLFGPGTRLTVL.

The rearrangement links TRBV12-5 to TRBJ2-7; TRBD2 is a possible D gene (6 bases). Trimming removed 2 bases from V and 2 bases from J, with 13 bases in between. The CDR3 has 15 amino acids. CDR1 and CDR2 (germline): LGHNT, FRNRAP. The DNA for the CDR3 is TGTGCTAGTGGTTTGCCCGGGAGCAATACCTACGAGCAGTACGTC. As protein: CASGLPGSNTYEQYV.

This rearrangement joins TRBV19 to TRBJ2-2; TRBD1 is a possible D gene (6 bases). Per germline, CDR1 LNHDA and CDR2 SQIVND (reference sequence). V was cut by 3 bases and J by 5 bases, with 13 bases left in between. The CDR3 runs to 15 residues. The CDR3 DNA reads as TGTGCCAGTAGTATTTGGTCAGGGGAAACCGGGGAGCTGTTTTTT. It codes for CASSIWSGETGELFF.

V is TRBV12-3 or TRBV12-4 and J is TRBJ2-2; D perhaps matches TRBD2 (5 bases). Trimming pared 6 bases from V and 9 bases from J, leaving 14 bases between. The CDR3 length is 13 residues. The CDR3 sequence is CASSDYGLRELFF. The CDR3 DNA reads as TGTGCCAGCAGCGACTATGGGCTCCGGGAGCTGTTTTTT.

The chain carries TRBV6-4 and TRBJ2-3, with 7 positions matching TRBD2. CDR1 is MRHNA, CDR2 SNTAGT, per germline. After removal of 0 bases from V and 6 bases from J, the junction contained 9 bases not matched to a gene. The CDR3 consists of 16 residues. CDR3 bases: TGTGCCAGCAGTGACTCGGTGGCTAGCGGCTTCGATACGCAGTATTTT. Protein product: CASSDSVASGFDTQYF.

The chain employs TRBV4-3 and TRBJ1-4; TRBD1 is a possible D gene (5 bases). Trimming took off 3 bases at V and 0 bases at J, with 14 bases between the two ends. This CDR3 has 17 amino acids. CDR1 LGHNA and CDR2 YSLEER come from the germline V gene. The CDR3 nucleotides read TGCGCCAGCAGCCATACTCAGGGAATTACAACTAATGAAAAACTGTTTTTT. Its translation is CASSHTQGITTNEKLFF.

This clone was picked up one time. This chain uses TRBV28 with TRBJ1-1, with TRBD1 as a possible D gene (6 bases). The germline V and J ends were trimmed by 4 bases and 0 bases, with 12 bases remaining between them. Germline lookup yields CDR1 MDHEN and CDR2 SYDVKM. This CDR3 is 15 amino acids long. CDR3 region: CASSSSGQMNTEAFF. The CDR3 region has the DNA TGTGCCAGCAGTTCCTCTGGACAGATGAACACTGAAGCTTTCTTT.

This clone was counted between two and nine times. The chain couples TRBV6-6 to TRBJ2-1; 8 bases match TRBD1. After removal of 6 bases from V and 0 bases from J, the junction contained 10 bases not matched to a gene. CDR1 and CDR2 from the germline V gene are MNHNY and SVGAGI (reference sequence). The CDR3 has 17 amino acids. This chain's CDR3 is CASRRQPTGGSYNEQFF. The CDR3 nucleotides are TGTGCCAGCAGGCGACAACCTACAGGGGGCTCCTACAATGAGCAGTTCTTC.